One and the same sample provided the 21 T cell receptor beta chains below, sequenced in a study of blood T cell repertoires in COVID-19. Data came from immunoSEQ multiplex PCR; TCRdb stores just in-frame clones and leaves some out. The sample gives roughly 160,000 clones, 85% to 95% of which show up once; approximately 0.56% is in the top ten. Sequencing was carried out using peripheral blood. The receptors were sampled from a middle-aged man with acute or convalescent COVID-19.

The CDR3 region has the DNA TGTGCCAGCAAGGGACAGGCCACCTACGAGCAGTACTTC. Encoded protein: CASKGQATYEQYF. V usage is TRBV2 and J usage is TRBJ2-7; TRBD1 aligns across 8 bases. Germline trimming cut 7 bases from V and 2 bases from J; bases unmatched to any gene: 4. Germline V gene data show CDR1 as SNHLY and CDR2 as FYNNEI. The CDR3 is 13 amino acids.

The chain is built from TRBV28 and TRBJ1-5, with 7 bases fitting TRBD1. V shed 4 bases, J shed 6 bases, and the junction held 9 bases outside the gene matches. The germline gives CDR1 MDHEN, CDR2 SYDVKM. This CDR3 spans 15 amino acids. The CDR3 nucleotides are TGTGCCAGCAGTTCGACAGGGACGTTTGCTCAGCCCCAGCATTTT. The encoded protein is CASSSTGTFAQPQHF.

The J gene is TRBJ1-2, the V gene TRBV15; the D gene is possibly TRBD1 (6 bases). Germline CDR1 and CDR2: LNHNV and YYDKDF (reference sequence). This CDR3 is built from 14 residues. Trimming took off 2 bases at V and 5 bases at J, with 12 bases between the two ends. The CDR3 DNA is TGTGCCACCAGCAGACAGGGGTTAACGTATGGCTACACCTTC. It is translated as CATSRQGLTYGYTF.

The rearrangement links TRBV28 to TRBJ1-2; 10 bases map to TRBD1. The CDR3 runs 16 residues. J was trimmed by 5 bases and V by 4 bases; bases with no gene match: 10. Germline CDR1 is MDHEN and CDR2 is SYDVKM. The CDR3 nucleotides are TGTGCCAGCAGTTCCCCCGGGACAGGGGTTAGGTATGGCTACACCTTC. It is translated as CASSSPGTGVRYGYTF.

The rearrangement uses TRBV4-1 and TRBJ2-3; 7 bases are shared with TRBD2. Germline loops: CDR1 MGHRA, CDR2 YSYEKL. The CDR3 covers 15 residues. V lost 4 bases, J lost 0 bases, and 4 bases stayed unmatched. As DNA, the CDR3 is TGCGCCAGCAGCCTCCTAGCGGCTAGCACAGATACGCAGTATTTT. Translation: CASSLLAASTDTQYF.

This clone was picked up a small number of times. This chain uses TRBV5-1 with TRBJ1-4, with TRBD1 matching 10 bases. The CDR3 extends over 14 amino acids. V was clipped by 4 bases and J by 8 bases; unmatched bases: 5. Germline V gene sequence: CDR1 SGHRS, CDR2 YFSETQ. This chain's CDR3 is CASSLGQGDEKLFF. DNA for the CDR3: TGCGCCAGCAGCCTCGGACAGGGGGACGAAAAACTGTTTTTT.

This clone is a singleton in its sample. This chain uses TRBV3-1 (or the pseudogene TRBV3-2) with TRBJ2-5; 11 positions match TRBD2. Trimming took 0 bases from V and 2 from J; bases not matched to a gene: 2. Looked up from germline, CDR1 is LGHDT and CDR2 is YNNKEL (reference sequence). The CDR3 runs 16 residues. CDR3 amino acids: CASSQESSGGQETQYF. For the CDR3, the DNA is TGTGCCAGCAGCCAAGAGTCTAGCGGGGGGCAAGAGACCCAGTACTTC.

The chain is built from TRBV5-1 and TRBJ2-2; 7 bases match TRBD2. The germline V gene has CDR1 SGHRS and CDR2 YFSETQ. This CDR3 is built from 16 residues. With 5 bases clipped from V and 7 bases from J, the junction kept 14 bases outside the gene matches. The CDR3 DNA sequence: TGCGCCAGCAGTAAGACTAGCACTCCCGGCGGCGGGGAGCTGTTTTTT. Translating it yields CASSKTSTPGGGELFF.

The chain joins TRBV7-3 to TRBJ2-3; weak D call: TRBD1 (5 bases). The ends were cut back, 2 bases at V and 4 bases at J, with 7 bases in the middle. The CDR3 is 13 residues long. Germline CDR1 and CDR2: SGHTA and FQGTGA. The CDR3 reads CASSLQGSDTQYF. CDR3 DNA sequence: TGTGCCAGCAGCTTACAGGGATCAGATACGCAGTATTTT.

This chain connects TRBV28 to TRBJ2-2; 9 bases are shared with TRBD1. This CDR3 is 19 amino acids long. Germline trimming cut 5 bases from V and 2 bases from J; bases unmatched to any gene: 15. The germline V gene has CDR1 MDHEN and CDR2 SYDVKM. The CDR3 region is CASSESGGQGHRNTGELFF. CDR3 in DNA: TGTGCCAGCAGTGAATCGGGGGGACAGGGACACCGTAACACCGGGGAGCTGTTTTTT.

The genes are TRBV6-5 and TRBJ2-1, with D perhaps TRBD1 (6 bases). This CDR3 contains 13 residues. Germline V gene sequence: CDR1 MNHEY, CDR2 SVGAGI. The germline V and J ends were trimmed by 7 bases and 4 bases, with 11 bases remaining between them. CDR3 sequence (DNA): TGTGCCAGCAATCCGGACAGTTACAATGAGCAGTTCTTC. It yields the protein CASNPDSYNEQFF.

This rearrangement joins TRBV18 to TRBJ2-3; 8 nucleotides align to TRBD2. The J segment lost 1 base and the V segment lost 3 bases, leaving 3 bases of the junction unmatched. Germline V gives CDR1 KGHSH, CDR2 LQKENI. CDR3 length: 15 residues. CDR3 bases: TGTGCCAGCTCACCCCCGGGACTAGGCACAGATACGCAGTATTTT. Residues: CASSPPGLGTDTQYF.

The V call is TRBV5-1, the J call TRBJ2-7, with D perhaps matching TRBD1 (6 bases). The CDR3 loop spans 14 amino acids. The V end lost 0 bases, the J end lost 3 bases, and 10 bases lay between the germline ends. Germline V lookup: CDR1 SGHRS, CDR2 YFSETQ. The CDR3: CASSLGQEFYEQYF. The CDR3 nucleotides read TGCGCCAGCAGCTTGGGACAGGAATTCTACGAGCAGTACTTC.

This clone was seen a single time. The chain combines TRBV14 with TRBJ2-4, with a weak D call TRBD1 (5 bases). The germline V gene encodes CDR1 SGHDN and CDR2 FVKESK. Trimming removed 1 base at V and 0 bases at J, with 13 bases between. The length of the CDR3 is 17 residues. CDR3 region: CASSQGQGLLAKNIQYF. Written as DNA, the CDR3 is TGTGCCAGCAGCCAAGGGCAGGGTTTACTAGCCAAAAACATTCAGTACTTC.

The chain couples TRBV28 to TRBJ2-7; 9 nucleotides match TRBD1. The CDR3 contains 15 residues. Trimming cost V 5 bases and J 4 bases; bases outside gene matches: 9. CDR1 is MDHEN and CDR2 is SYDVKM in the germline V gene. The CDR3 DNA reads TGTGCCAGCAGTGGGGGAACAGGGGGCACTTACGAGCAGTACTTC. This translates into CASSGGTGGTYEQYF.

The V and J genes are TRBV28 and TRBJ1-1, with 9 bases that match TRBD1. This CDR3 is built from 14 residues. CDR1 is MDHEN and CDR2 is SYDVKM in the germline V gene. The junction had 6 bases not matched to a gene; V was cut back by 6 bases and J by 4 bases. CDR3 loop: CASRRQGGVTEAFF. The CDR3 nucleotides read TGTGCCAGCAGACGACAGGGGGGTGTCACTGAAGCTTTCTTT.

This clone appeared a single time. The chain recombines TRBV7-7 with TRBJ2-2; TRBD2 agrees at 9 bases. The length of the CDR3 is 17 residues. Trimming cost V 5 bases and J 0 bases; bases outside gene matches: 7. Germline V lookup: CDR1 SSHAT, CDR2 FNYEAQ (reference sequence). The CDR3: CASSLQTSGPNTGELFF. The CDR3 DNA sequence: TGTGCCAGCAGCCTCCAAACTAGCGGGCCGAACACCGGGGAGCTGTTTTTT. The full variable domain, with the rest looked up from reference TRBV7-7 and TRBJ2-2, is GAGVSQSPRYKVTKRGQDVTLRCDPISSHATLYWYQQALGQGPEFLTYFNYEAQPDKSGLPSDRFSAERPEGSISTLTIQRTEQRDSAMYRCASSLQTSGPNTGELFFGEGSRLTVL.

The rearrangement joins TRBV7-9 to TRBJ2-5; unclear D gene. Trimming removed 3 bases at V and 5 bases at J, with 4 bases between. The CDR3 sequence is 11 residues long. Germline V gene sequence: CDR1 SEHNR, CDR2 FQNEAQ (reference sequence). The CDR3 nucleotides are TGTGCCAGCAGCTTCGGGGAGACCCAGTACTTC. Protein sequence: CASSFGETQYF.

The chain links TRBV21-1 to TRBJ1-3; the table's D gene call, TRBD1, was not cross checked with the DNA. TRBV21-1 is given as a pseudogene. This CDR3 is built from 13 residues. CDR3 loop: CASNLTDGNTIYF. Written as DNA, the CDR3 is TGTGCCAGCAACCTGACAGATGGAAACACCATATATTTT.

This chain connects TRBV4-2 to TRBJ2-1, with 13 bases matching TRBD2. CDR3 length equals 14 residues. Germline V CDR1 and CDR2: LGHNA, YNFKEQ. V dropped 5 bases and J dropped 8; count of bases not matched to a gene: 3. The CDR3 here is CASSGLAGADEQFF. The CDR3 coding sequence is TGTGCCAGCAGCGGACTAGCGGGAGCGGATGAGCAGTTCTTC.

This sequence joins TRBV5-1 and TRBJ2-3; 11 bases fit TRBD2. Losses at the gene ends were 5 bases for V and 4 bases for J; bases not matched to a gene: 6. Germline CDR1 reads SGHRS; CDR2 reads YFSETQ. The CDR3 is 15 residues long. The CDR3 nucleotides are TGCGCCAGCAGACCGGGACTAGCGGCAGCAGATACGCAGTATTTT. Translating gives CASRPGLAAADTQYF.